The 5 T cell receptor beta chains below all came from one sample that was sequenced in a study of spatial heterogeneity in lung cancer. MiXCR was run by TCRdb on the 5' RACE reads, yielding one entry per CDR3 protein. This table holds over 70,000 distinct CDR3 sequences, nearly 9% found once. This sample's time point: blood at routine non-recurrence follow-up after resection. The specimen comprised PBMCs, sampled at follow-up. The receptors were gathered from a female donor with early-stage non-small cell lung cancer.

The CDR3 nucleotides are TGTGCCAGCAGCGTAGTTACCCGTGGGGGGAGTGAGCAGTTCTTC. This encodes CASSVVTRGGSEQFF. This chain uses TRBV9 with TRBJ2-1, with TRBD2 as a possible D gene (6 bases). This CDR3 has 15 amino acids. The V end was cut by 0 bases, the J end by 9 bases, with 16 bases between. The germline V gene encodes CDR1 SGDLS and CDR2 YYNGEE.

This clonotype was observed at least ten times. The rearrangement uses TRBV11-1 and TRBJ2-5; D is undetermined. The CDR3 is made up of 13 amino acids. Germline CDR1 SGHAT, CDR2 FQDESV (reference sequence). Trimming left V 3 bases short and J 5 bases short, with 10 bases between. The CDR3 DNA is TGTGCCAGCAGCTTGATGGGGAAGGAGACCCAGTACTTC. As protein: CASSLMGKETQYF.

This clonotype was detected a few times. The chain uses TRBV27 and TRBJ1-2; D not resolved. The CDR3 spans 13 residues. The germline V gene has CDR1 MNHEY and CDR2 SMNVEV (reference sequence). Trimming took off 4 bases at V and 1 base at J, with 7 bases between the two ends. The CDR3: CASSSEFNYGYTF. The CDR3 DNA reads TGTGCCAGCAGTTCGGAATTTAACTATGGCTACACCTTC.

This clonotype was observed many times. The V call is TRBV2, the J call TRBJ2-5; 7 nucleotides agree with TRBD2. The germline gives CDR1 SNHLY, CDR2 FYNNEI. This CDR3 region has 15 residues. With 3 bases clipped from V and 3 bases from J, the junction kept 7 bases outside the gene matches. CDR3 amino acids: CASSDVGGVEETQYF. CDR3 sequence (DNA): TGTGCCAGCAGTGACGTGGGAGGGGTCGAAGAGACCCAGTACTTC.

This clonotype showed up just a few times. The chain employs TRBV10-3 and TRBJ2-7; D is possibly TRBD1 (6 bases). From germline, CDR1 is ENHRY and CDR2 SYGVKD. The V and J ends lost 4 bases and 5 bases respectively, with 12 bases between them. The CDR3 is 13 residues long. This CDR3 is CAISGIQGHEQYF. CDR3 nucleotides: TGTGCCATCAGTGGAATACAGGGCCACGAGCAGTACTTC.